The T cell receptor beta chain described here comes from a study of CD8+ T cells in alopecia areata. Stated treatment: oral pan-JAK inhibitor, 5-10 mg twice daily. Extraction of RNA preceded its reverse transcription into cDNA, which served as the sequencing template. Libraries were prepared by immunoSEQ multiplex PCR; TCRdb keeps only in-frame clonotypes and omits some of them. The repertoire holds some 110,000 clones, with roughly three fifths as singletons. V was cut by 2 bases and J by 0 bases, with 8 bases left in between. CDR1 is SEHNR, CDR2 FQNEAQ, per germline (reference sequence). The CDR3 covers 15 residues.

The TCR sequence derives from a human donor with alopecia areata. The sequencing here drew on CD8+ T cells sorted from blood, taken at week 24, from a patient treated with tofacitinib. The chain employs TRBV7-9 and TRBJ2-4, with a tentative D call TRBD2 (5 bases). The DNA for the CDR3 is TGTGCCAGCAGCTTATACGAGGGAGCCAAAAACATTCAGTACTTC. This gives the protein CASSLYEGAKNIQYF.